Listed here is a single T cell receptor beta chain. The V and J ends lost 1 base and 7 bases respectively, with 13 bases between them. CDR3 length: 13 residues. CDR1 is GTSNPN and CDR2 is SVGIG in the germline V gene (reference sequence). This specimen belongs to a study of blood T cell repertoires in COVID-19. Study information: The analysed material was cDNA or gDNA that came from T cells, B-cell-depleted T cells, or PBMCs.

This table comes from immunoSEQ multiplex PCR, and its TCRdb copy is limited to in-frame clones, with some not included. The profile shows tens of thousands of clones, about 80% of them singletons. This TCR was recovered from a man aged 25 to 40 with COVID-19, enrolled during active disease. Material for sequencing was peripheral blood. The chain recombines TRBV30 with TRBJ1-2; D gene unclear. CDR3 protein: CAWSASPGSGYTF. The CDR3 nucleotides are TGTGCCTGGAGTGCCTCCCCCGGGTCTGGCTACACCTTC.